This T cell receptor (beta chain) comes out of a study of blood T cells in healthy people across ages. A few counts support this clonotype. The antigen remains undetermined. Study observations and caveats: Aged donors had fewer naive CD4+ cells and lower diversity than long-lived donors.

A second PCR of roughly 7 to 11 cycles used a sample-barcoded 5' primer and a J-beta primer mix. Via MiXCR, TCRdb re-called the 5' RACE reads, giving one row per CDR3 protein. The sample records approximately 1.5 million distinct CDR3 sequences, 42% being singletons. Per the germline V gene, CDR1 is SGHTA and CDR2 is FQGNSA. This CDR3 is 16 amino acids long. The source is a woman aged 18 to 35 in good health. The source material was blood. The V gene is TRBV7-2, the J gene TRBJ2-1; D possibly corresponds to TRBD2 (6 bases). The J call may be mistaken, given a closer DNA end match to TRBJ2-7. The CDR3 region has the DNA TGTGCCAGCAGCTTAGTACTAGCAGGCTCCTACAATGAGCAGTACTTC. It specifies CASSLVLAGSYNEQYF.